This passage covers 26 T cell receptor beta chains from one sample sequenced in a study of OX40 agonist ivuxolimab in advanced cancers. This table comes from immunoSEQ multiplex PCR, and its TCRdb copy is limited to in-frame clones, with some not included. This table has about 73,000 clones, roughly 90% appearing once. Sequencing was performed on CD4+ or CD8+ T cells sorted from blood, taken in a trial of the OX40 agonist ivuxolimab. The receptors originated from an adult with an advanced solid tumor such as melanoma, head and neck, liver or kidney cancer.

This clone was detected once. The CDR3 sequence: CASSVGDSYEKLFF. In DNA form, the CDR3 reads TGTGCCAGCAGCGTAGGAGACAGTTATGAAAAACTGTTTTTT. The chain combines TRBV9 with TRBJ1-4; TRBD1 might be the D (5 bases). The CDR3 loop spans 14 amino acids. Deletions cut 0 bases from V and 6 bases from J, with 9 bases between. CDR1 and CDR2 from the germline V gene are SGDLS and YYNGEE.

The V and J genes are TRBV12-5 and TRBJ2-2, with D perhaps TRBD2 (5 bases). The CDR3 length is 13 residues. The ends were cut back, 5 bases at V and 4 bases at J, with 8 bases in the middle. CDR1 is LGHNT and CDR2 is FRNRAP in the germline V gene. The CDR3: CASGRAGTGELFF. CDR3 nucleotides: TGTGCTAGTGGTCGGGCGGGCACCGGGGAGCTGTTTTTT.

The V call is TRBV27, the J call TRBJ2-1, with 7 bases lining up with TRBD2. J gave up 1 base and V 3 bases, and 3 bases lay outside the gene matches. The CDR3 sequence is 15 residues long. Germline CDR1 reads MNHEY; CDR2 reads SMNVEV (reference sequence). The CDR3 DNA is TGTGCCAGCAGTTTGTGGGGGGGATCCTACAATGAGCAGTTCTTC. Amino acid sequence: CASSLWGGSYNEQFF.

CDR3 protein: CASSEGVGNEQFF. For the CDR3, the DNA is TGTGCCAGCAGTGAAGGCGTAGGCAATGAGCAGTTCTTC. The rearrangement uses TRBV2 and TRBJ2-1; D call uncertain. Trimming stripped 1 base from V and 6 bases from J, with 7 bases between. This CDR3 spans 13 amino acids. CDR1 is SNHLY, CDR2 FYNNEI, per germline.

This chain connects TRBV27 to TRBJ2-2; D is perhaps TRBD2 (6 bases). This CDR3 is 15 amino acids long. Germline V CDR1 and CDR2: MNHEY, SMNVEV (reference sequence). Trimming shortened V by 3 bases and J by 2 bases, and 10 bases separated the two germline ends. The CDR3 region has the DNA TGTGCCAGCAGTTTTTGGGGGGACAACACCGGGGAGCTGTTTTTT. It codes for CASSFWGDNTGELFF.

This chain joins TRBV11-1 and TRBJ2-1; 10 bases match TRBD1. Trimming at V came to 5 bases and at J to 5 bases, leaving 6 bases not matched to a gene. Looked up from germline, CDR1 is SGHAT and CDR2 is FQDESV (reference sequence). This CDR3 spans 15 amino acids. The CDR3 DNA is TGTGCCAGCAGCCCGGGACAGGGGTTCCACAATGAGCAGTTCTTC. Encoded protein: CASSPGQGFHNEQFF.

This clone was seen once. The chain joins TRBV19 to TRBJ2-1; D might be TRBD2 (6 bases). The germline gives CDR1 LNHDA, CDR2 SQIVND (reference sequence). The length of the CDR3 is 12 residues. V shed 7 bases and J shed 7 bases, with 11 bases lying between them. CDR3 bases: TGTGCCAGTACCATGGGGGGTAATGAGCAGTTCTTC. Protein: CASTMGGNEQFF.

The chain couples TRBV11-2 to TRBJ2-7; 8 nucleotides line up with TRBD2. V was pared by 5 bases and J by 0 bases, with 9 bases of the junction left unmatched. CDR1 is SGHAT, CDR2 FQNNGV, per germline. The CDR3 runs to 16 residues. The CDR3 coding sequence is TGTGCCAGCAGCGGCGGGGGGCAGGCAAGCTCCTACGAGCAGTACTTC. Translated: CASSGGGQASSYEQYF.

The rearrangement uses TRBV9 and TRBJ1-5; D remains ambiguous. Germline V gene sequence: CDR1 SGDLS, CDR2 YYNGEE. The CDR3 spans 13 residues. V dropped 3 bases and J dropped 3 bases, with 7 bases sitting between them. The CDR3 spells CASSASNNQPQHF. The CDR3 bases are TGTGCCAGCAGCGCCTCGAACAATCAGCCCCAGCATTTT. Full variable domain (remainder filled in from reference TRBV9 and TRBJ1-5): DSGVTQTPKHLITATGQRVTLRCSPRSGDLSVYWYQQSLDQGLQFLIQYYNGEERAKGNILERFSAQQFPDLHSELNLSSLELGDSALYFCASSASNNQPQHFGDGTRLSIL.

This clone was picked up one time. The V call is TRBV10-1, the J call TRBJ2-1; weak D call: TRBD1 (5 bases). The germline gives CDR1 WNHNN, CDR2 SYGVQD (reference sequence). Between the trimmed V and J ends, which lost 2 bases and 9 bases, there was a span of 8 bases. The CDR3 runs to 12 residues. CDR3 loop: CASSEGHPEQFF. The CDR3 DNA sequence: TGCGCCAGCAGTGAGGGACACCCTGAGCAGTTCTTC.

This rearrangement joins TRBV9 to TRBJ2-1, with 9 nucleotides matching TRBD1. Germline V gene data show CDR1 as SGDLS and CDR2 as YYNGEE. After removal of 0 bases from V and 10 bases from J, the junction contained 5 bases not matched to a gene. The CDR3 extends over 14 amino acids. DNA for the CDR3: TGTGCCAGCAGCGTAGGGACAGGGGTACAAGAGCAGTTCTTC. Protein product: CASSVGTGVQEQFF.

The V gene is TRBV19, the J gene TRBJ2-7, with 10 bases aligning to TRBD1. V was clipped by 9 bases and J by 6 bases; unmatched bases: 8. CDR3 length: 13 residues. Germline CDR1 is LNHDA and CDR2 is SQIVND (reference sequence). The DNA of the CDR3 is TGTGCCAGCCGACAGGGGGCCGAGTTCGAGCAGTACTTC. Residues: CASRQGAEFEQYF.

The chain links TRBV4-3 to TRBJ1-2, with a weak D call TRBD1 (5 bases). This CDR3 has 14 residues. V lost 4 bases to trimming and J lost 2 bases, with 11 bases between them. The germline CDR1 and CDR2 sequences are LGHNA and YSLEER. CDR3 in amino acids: CASSLAGTNYGYTF. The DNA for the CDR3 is TGCGCCAGCAGCCTAGCGGGGACCAACTATGGCTACACCTTC.

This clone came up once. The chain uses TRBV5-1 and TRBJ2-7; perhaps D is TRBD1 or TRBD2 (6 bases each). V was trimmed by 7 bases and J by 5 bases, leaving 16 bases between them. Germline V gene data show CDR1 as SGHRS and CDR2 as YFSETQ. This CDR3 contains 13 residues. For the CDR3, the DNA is TGCGCCAGCCACCCGGGGGCCCCCAACGAGCAGTACTTC. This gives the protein CASHPGAPNEQYF.

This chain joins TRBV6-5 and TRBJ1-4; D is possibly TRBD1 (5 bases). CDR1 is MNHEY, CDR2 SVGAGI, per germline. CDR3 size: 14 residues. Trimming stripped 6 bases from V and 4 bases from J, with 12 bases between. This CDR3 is CASRTDRGNEKLFF. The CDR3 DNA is TGTGCCAGCAGGACAGACCGCGGTAATGAAAAACTGTTTTTT.

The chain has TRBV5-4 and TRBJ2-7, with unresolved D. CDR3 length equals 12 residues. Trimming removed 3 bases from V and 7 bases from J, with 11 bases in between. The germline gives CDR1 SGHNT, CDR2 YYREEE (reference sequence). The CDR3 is CASSSDTWEQYF. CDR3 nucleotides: TGTGCCAGCAGCTCCGATACTTGGGAGCAGTACTTC.

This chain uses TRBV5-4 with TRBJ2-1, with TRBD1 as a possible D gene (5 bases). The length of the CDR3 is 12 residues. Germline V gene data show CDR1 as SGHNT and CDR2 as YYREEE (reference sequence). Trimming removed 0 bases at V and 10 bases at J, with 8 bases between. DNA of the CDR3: TGTGCCAGCAGCTTGGAGGACACAGAGCAGTTCTTC. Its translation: CASSLEDTEQFF.

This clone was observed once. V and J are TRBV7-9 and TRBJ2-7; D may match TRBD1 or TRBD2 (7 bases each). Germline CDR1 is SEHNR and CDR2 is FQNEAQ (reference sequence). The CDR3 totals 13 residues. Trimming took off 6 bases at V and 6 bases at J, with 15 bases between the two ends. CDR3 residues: CASSSGGGPEQYF. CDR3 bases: TGTGCCAGCAGTTCAGGGGGGGGTCCCGAGCAGTACTTC.

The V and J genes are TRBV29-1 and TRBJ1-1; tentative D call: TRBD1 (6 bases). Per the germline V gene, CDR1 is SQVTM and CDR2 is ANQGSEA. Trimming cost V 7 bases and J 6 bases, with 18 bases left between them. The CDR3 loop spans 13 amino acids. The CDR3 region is CSGIQGFGAEAFF. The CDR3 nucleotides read TGCAGCGGGATACAGGGCTTCGGCGCTGAAGCTTTCTTT.

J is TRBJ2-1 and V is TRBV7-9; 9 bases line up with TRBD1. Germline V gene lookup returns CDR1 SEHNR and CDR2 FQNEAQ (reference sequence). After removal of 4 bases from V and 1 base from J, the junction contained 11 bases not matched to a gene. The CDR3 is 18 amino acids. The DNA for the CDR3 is TGTGCCAGCAGCTCGCCTCGGGACAGGGTGGGTTCCTACAATGAGCAGTTCTTC. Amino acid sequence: CASSSPRDRVGSYNEQFF. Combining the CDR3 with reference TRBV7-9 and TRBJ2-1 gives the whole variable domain DTGVSQNPRHKITKRGQNVTFRCDPISEHNRLYWYRQTLGQGPEFLTYFQNEAQLEKSRLLSDRFSAERPKGSFSTLEIQRTEQGDSAMYLCASSSPRDRVGSYNEQFFGPGTRLTVL.

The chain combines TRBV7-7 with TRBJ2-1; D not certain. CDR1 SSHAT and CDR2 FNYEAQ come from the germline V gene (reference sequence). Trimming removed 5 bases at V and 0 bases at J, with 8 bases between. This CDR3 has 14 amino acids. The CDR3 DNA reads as TGTGCCAGCAGCCCGTCCGGCTCCTACAATGAGCAGTTCTTC. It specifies CASSPSGSYNEQFF.

The CDR3 DNA is TGTGCCAGCAGCTCTTTAGTGTGGCTAGCGGGCAATGAGCAGTTCTTC. Residues: CASSSLVWLAGNEQFF. This chain uses TRBV7-9 with TRBJ2-1; 8 bases fit TRBD2. V shed 4 bases and J 6 bases; nucleotides not matched to a gene: 11. From germline, CDR1 is SEHNR and CDR2 FQNEAQ (reference sequence). The CDR3 length is 16 residues.

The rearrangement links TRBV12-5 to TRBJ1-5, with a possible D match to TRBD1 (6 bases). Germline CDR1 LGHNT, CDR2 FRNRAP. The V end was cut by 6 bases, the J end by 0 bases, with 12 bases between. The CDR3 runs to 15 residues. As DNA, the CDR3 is TGTGCTAGTGGGAACTGGACAGATAGCAATCAGCCCCAGCATTTT. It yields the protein CASGNWTDSNQPQHF.

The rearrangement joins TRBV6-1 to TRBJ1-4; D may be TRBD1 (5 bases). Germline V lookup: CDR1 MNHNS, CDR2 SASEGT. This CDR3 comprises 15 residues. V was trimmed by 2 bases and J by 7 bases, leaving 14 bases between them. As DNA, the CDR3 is TGTGCCAGCAGTGAAACCCGGGCAGGGTTTGAAAAACTGTTTTTT. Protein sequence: CASSETRAGFEKLFF.

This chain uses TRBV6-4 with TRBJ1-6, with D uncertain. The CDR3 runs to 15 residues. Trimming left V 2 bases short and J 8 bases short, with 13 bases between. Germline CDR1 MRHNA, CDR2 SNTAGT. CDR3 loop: CASSDGPPSYSPLHF. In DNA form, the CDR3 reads TGTGCCAGCAGTGACGGTCCCCCCTCTTATTCACCCCTCCACTTT.

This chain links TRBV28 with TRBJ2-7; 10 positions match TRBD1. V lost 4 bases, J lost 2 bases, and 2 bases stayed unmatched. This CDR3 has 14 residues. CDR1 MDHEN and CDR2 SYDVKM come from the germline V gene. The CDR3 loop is CASSWGTGAYEQYF. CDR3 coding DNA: TGTGCCAGCAGTTGGGGGACAGGGGCCTACGAGCAGTACTTC.